A single TCR beta chain is shown here with its context. The sample carries other DNA sequences with the same CDR3. This sample stems from a study of cytomegalovirus exposure and HLA in healthy donors. PCR amplification relied on 60 Vbeta primers (plus 13 Jbeta primers). Clones were sequenced by immunoSEQ multiplex PCR, and TCRdb holds only the in-frame ones, with some missing. The data show 200,000 to 250,000 clones, approximately 83% seen once. This CDR3 comprises 11 residues. Trimming removed 5 bases at V and 4 bases at J, with 2 bases between. Germline V gives CDR1 SEHNR, CDR2 FQNEAQ (reference sequence).

Sequenced input: PBMCs. V is TRBV7-9 and J is TRBJ2-2; D is unresolved. This sequence was found in a boy younger than 10 in good health and CMV-seronegative. The CDR3 spells CASSLTGELFF. In DNA, the CDR3 is TGTGCCAGCAGCCTCACCGGGGAGCTGTTTTTT.